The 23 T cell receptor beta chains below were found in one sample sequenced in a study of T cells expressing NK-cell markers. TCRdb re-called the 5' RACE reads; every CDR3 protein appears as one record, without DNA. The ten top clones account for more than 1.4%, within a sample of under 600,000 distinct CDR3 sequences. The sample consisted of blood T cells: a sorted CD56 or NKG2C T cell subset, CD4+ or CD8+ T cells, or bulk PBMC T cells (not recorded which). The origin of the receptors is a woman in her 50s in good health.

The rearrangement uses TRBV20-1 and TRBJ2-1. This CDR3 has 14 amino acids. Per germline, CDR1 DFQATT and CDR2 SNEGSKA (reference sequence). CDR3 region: CSARDLWGKGEQFF.

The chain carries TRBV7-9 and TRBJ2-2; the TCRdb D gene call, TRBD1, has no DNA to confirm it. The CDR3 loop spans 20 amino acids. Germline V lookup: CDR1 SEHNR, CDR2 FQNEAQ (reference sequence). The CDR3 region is CASSIMPGQGPPGRTGELFF.

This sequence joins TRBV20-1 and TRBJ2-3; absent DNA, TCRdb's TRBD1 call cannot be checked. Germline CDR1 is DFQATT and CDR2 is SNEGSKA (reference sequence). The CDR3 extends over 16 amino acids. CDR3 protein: CSAIALGGNPTDTQYF.

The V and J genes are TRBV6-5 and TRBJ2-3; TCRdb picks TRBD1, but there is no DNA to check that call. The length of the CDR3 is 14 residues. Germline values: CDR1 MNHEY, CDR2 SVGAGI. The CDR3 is CASRRGTGSDTQYF.

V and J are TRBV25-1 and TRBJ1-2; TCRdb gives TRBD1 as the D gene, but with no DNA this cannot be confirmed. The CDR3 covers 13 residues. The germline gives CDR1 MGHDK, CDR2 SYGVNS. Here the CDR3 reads CASSMQGDRGYTF.

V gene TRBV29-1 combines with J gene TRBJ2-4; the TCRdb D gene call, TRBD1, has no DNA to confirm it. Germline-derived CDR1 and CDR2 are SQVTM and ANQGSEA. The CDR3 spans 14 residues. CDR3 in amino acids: CSVGQGSTKNIQYF. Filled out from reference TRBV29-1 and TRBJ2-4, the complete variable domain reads SAVISQKPSRDICQRGTSLTIQCQVDSQVTMMFWYRQQPGQSLTLIATANQGSEATYESGFVIDKFPISRPNLTFSTLTVSNMSPEDSSIYLCSVGQGSTKNIQYFGAGTRLSVL.

CDR3 residues: CASSQDRETSGRQETQYF. The V call is TRBV4-1, the J call TRBJ2-5; TCRdb picks TRBD2, but there is no DNA to check that call. The CDR3 is 18 amino acids. Germline assignment: CDR1 MGHRA and CDR2 YSYEKL.

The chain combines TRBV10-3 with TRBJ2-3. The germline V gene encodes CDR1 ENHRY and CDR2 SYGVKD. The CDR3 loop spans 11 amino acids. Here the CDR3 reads CATVSTDTQYF.

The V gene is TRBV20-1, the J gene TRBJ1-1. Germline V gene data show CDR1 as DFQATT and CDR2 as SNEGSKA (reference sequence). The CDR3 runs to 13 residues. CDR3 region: CSAAQGGDTEAFF.

CDR3 amino acids: CSVDLRPGRIQYF. The chain recombines TRBV29-1 with TRBJ2-4; as DNA is missing, the TRBD1 call by TCRdb cannot be tested. CDR1 is SQVTM, CDR2 ANQGSEA, per germline. The CDR3 loop spans 13 amino acids.

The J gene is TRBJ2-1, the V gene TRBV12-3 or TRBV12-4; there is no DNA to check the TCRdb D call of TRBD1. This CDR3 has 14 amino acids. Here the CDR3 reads CASSRDGENNEQFF.

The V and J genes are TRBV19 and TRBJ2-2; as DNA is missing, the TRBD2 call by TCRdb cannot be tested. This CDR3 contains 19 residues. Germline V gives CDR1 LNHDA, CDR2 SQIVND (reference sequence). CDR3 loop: CASTPRGRLAGDSVGELFF.

The CDR3 region is CASSGNGLGNQPQHF. The chain carries TRBV2 and TRBJ1-5. The CDR3 runs to 15 residues. Per the germline V gene, CDR1 is SNHLY and CDR2 is FYNNEI. Using reference TRBV2 and TRBJ1-5 for the parts outside the CDR3, the full variable domain is EPEVTQTPSHQVTQMGQEVILRCVPISNHLYFYWYRQILGQKVEFLVSFYNNEISEKSEIFDDQFSVERPDGSNFTLKIRSTKLEDSAMYFCASSGNGLGNQPQHFGDGTRLSIL.

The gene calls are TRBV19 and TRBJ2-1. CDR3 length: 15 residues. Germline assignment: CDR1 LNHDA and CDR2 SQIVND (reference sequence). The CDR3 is CASSISGFSYNEQFF.

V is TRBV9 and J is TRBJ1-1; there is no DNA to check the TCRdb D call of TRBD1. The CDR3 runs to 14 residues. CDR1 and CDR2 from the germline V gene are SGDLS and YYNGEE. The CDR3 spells CASSATGLGTEAFF. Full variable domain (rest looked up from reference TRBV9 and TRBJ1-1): DSGVTQTPKHLITATGQRVTLRCSPRSGDLSVYWYQQSLDQGLQFLIQYYNGEERAKGNILERFSAQQFPDLHSELNLSSLELGDSALYFCASSATGLGTEAFFGQGTRLTVV.

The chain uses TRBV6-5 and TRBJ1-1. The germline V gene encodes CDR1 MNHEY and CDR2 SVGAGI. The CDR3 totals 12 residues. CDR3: CASSTMNTEAFF.

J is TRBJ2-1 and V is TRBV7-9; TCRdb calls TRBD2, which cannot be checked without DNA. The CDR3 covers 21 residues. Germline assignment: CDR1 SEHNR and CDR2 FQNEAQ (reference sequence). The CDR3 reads CATSGASVGGGSKTKDNEQFF.

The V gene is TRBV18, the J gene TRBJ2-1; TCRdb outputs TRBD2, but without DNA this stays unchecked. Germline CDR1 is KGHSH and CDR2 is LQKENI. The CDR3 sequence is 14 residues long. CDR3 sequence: CASSPPAGRNEQFF.

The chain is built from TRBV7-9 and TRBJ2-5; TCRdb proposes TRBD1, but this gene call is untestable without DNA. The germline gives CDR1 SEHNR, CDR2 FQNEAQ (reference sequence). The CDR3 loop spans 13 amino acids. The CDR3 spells CASSSDTGYPAYF.

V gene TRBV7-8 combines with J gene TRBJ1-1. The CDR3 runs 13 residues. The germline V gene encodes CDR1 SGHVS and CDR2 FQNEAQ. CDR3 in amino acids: CASSWAERTEAFF. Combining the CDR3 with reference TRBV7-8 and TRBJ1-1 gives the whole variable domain GAGVSQSPRYKVAKRGQDVALRCDPISGHVSLFWYQQALGQGPEFLTYFQNEAQLDKSGLPSDRFFAERPEGSVSTLKIQRTQQEDSAVYLCASSWAERTEAFFGQGTRLTVV.

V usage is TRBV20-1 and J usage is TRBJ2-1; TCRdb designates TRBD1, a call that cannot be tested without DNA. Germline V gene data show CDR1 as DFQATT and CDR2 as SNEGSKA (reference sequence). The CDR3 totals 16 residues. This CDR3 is CSAISRSGEAYNEQFF.

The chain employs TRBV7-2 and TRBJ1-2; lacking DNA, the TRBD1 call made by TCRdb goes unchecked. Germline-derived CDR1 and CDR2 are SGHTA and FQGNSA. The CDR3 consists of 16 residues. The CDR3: CASSLGGARGLGGYTF.

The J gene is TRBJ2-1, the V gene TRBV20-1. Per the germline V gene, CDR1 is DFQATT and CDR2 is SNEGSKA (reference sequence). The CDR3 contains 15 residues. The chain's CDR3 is CSARAAERPYNEQFF.